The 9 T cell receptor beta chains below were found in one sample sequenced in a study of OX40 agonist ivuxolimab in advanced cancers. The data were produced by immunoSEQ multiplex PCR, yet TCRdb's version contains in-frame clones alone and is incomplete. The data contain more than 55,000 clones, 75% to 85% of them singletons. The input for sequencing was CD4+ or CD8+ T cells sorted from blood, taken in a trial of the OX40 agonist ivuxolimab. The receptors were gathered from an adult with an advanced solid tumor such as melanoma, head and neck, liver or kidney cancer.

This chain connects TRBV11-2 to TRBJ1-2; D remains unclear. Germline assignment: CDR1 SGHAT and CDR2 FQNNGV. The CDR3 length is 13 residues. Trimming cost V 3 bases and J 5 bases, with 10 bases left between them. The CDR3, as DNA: TGTGCCAGCAGCTTCTCCGGGTCTTATGGCTACACCTTC. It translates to CASSFSGSYGYTF.

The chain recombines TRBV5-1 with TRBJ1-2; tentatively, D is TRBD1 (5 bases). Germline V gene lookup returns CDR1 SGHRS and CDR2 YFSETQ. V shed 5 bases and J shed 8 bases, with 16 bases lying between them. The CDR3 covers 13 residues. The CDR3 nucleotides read TGCGCCAGCAGTGGTGACAGCTCGCGCGGCTACACCTTC. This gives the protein CASSGDSSRGYTF.

CDR3 protein: CATGQLGNYGYTF. In DNA, the CDR3 is TGTGCCACCGGCCAATTGGGGAACTATGGCTACACCTTC. The chain has TRBV10-3 and TRBJ1-2, with D unclear. The CDR3 is 13 amino acids. The germline V gene encodes CDR1 ENHRY and CDR2 SYGVKD. V was trimmed by 10 bases and J by 2 bases, leaving 14 bases between them.

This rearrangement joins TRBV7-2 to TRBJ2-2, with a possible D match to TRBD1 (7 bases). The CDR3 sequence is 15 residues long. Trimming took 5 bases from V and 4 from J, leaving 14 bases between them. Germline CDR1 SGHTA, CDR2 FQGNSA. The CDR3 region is CASSPHRGLTGELFF. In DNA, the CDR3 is TGTGCCAGCAGCCCCCACAGGGGACTCACCGGGGAGCTGTTTTTT.

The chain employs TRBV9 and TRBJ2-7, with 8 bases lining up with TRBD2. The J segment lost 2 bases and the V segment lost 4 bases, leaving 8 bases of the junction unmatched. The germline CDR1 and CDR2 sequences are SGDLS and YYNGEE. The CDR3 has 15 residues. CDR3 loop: CASSPIVAGPYEQYF. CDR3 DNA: TGTGCCAGCAGCCCGATTGTAGCGGGGCCCTACGAGCAGTACTTC.

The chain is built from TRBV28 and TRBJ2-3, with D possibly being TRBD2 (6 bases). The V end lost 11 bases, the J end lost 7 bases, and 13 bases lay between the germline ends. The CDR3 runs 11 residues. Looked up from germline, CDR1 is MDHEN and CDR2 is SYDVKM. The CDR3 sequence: CALTGENTQYF. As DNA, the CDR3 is TGTGCCCTAACGGGGGAAAATACGCAGTATTTT.

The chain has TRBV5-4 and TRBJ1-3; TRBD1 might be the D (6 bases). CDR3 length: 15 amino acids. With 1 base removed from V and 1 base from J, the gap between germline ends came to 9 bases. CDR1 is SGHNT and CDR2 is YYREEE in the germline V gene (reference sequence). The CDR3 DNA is TGTGCCAGCAGCTTGCAGGGGAGGTCTGGAAACACCATATATTTT. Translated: CASSLQGRSGNTIYF.

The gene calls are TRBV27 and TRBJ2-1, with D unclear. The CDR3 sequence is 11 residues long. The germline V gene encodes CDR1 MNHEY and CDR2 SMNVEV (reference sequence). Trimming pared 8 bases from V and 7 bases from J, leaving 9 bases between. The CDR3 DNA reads TGTGCCAGCTATAGGGCGAATGAGCAGTTCTTC. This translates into CASYRANEQFF.

The CDR3 bases are TGTGCCAGCAGCCGCCGAAGCGGGGGGGGCTCTGGGGCCAACGTCCTGACTTTC. Its protein is CASSRRSGGGSGANVLTF. The V gene is TRBV7-2, the J gene TRBJ2-6; 10 bases match TRBD2. With 5 bases clipped from V and 0 bases from J, the junction kept 7 bases outside the gene matches. The CDR3 extends over 18 amino acids. The V gene's germline CDR1 is SGHTA and CDR2 FQGNSA.